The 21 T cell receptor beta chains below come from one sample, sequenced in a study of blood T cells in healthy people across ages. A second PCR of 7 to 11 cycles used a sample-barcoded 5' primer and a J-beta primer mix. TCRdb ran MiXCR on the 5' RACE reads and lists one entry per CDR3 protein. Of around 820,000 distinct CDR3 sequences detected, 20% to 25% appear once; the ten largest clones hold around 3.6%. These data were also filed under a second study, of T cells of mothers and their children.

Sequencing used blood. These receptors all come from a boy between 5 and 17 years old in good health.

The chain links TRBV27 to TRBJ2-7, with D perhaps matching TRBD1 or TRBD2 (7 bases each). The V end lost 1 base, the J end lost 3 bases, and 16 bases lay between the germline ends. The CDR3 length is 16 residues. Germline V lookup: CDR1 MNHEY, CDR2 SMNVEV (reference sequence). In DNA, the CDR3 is TGTGCCAGCAGTTTATATGGGGGGGACAGTGTCTACGAGCAGTACTTC. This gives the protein CASSLYGGDSVYEQYF.

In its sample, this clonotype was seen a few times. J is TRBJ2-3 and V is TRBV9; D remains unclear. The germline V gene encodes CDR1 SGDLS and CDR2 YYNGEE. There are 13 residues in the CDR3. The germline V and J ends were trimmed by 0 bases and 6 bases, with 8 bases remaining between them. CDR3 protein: CASSVDVSDTQYF. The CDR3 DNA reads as TGTGCCAGCAGCGTAGATGTCAGCGATACGCAGTATTTT.

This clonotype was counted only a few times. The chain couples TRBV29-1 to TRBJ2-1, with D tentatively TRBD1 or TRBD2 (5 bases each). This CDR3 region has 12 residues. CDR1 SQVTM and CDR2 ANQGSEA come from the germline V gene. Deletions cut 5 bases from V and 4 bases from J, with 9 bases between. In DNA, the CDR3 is TGCAGCGTTCGGGACGAATACAATGAGCAGTTCTTC. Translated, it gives CSVRDEYNEQFF.

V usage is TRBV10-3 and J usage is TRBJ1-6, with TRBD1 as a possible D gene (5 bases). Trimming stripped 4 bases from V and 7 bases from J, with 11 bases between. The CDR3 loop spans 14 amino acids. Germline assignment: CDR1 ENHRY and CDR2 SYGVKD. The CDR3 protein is CAISVAGQNSPLHF. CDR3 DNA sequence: TGTGCCATCAGTGTCGCAGGGCAAAATTCACCCCTCCACTTT.

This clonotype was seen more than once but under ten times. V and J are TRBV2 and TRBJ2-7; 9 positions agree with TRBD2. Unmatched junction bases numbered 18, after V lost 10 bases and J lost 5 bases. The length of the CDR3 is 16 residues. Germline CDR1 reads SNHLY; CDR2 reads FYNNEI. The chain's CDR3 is CATLTGLDSGSNEQYF. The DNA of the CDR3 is TGTGCCACTCTGACAGGGCTGGATAGCGGGAGCAACGAGCAGTACTTC.

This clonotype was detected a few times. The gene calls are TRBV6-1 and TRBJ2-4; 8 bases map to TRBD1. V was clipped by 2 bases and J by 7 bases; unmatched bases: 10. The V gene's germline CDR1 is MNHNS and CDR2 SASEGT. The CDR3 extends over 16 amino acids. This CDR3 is CASSESTGVDLNIQYF. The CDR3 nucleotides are TGTGCCAGCAGTGAATCGACAGGGGTCGACCTTAACATTCAGTACTTC.

The CDR3 is CASTRRTSTDTQYF. The CDR3 DNA sequence: TGTGCCAGCACACGAAGAACTAGCACAGATACGCAGTATTTT. The gene calls are TRBV6-5 and TRBJ2-3; D is ambiguous. This CDR3 is 14 amino acids long. Trimming cost V 7 bases and J 0 bases, with 11 bases left between them. In germline, CDR1 is MNHEY, CDR2 SVGAGI.

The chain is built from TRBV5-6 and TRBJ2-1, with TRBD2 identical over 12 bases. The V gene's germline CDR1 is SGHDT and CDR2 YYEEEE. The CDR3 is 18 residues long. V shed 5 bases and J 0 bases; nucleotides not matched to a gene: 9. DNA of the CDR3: TGTGCCAGCAGGGAACTAGCGGGGGGACCGAGCTCCTACAATGAGCAGTTCTTC. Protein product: CASRELAGGPSSYNEQFF.

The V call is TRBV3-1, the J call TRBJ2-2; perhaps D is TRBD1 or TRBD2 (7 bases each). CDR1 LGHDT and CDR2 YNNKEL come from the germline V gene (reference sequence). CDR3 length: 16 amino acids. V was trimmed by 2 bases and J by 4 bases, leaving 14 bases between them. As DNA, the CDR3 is TGTGCCAGCAGCCAAACTACAGGGGAGGGCACCGGGGAGCTGTTTTTT. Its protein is CASSQTTGEGTGELFF.

The CDR3 here is CSARDSLGVAGRRETQYF. CDR3 nucleotides: TGCAGTGCTAGAGACTCACTTGGGGTAGCGGGGAGAAGAGAGACCCAGTACTTC. V gene TRBV20-1 combines with J gene TRBJ2-5, with 8 bases matching TRBD2. Germline trimming cut 0 bases from V and 4 bases from J; bases unmatched to any gene: 16. Germline-derived CDR1 and CDR2 are DFQATT and SNEGSKA (reference sequence). This CDR3 region has 18 residues.

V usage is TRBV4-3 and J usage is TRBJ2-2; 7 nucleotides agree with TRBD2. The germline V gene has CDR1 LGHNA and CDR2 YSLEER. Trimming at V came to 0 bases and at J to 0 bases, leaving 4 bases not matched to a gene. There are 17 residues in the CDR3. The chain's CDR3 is CASSQEFGTTNTGELFF. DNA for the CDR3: TGCGCCAGCAGCCAAGAGTTCGGGACTACGAACACCGGGGAGCTGTTTTTT.

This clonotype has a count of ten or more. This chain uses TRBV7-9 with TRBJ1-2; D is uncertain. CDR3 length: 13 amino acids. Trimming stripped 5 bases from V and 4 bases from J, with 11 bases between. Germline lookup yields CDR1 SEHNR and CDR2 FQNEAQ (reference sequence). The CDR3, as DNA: TGTGCCAGCAGCCTCCTAGGGAGCTATGGCTACACCTTC. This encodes CASSLLGSYGYTF.

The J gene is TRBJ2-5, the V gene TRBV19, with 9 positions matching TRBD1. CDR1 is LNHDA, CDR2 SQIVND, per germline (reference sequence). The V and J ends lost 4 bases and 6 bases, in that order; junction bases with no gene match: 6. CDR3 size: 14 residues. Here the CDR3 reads CASSTGTGRQTQYF. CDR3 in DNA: TGTGCCAGTAGTACCGGGACAGGGCGGCAGACCCAGTACTTC.

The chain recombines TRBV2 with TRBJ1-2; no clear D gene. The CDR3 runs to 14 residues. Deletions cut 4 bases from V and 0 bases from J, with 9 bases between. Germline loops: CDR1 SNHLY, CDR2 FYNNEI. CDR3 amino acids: CASSVVDPNYGYTF. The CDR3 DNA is TGTGCCAGCAGTGTCGTGGACCCTAACTATGGCTACACCTTC.

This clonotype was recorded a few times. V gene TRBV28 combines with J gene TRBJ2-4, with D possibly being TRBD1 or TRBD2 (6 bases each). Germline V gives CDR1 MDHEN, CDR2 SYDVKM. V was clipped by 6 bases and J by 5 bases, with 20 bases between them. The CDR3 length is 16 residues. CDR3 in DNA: TGTGCCAGCAGCCCCCGGGACAACTGGGGGGAAAACATTCAGTACTTC. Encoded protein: CASSPRDNWGENIQYF.

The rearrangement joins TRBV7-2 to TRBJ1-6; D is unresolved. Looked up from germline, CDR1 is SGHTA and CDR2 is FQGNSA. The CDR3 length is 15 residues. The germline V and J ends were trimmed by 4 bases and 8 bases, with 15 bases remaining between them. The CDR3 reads CASSSEATIDSPLHF. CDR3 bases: TGTGCCAGCAGCTCGGAAGCCACTATAGATTCACCCCTCCACTTT.

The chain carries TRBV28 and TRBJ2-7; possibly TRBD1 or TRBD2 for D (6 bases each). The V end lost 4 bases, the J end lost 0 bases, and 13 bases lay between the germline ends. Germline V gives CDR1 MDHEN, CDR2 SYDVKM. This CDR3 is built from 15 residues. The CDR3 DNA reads TGTGCCAGCAGTTCGGGGGCTGTGGGCTCCTACGAGCAGTACTTC. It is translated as CASSSGAVGSYEQYF.

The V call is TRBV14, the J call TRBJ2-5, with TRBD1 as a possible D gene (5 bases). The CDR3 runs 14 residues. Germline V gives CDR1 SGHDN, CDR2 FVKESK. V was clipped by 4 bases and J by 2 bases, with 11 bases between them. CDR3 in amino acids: CASSLRTFQETQYF. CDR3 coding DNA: TGTGCCAGCAGCCTCCGGACATTTCAAGAGACCCAGTACTTC.

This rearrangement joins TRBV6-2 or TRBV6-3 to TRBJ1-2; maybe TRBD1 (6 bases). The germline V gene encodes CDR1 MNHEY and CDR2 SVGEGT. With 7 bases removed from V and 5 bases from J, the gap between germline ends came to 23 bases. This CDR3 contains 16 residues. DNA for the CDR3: TGTGCCAGCACCGACGGGACAAATTATATGGGATATGGCTACACCTTC. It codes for CASTDGTNYMGYGYTF.

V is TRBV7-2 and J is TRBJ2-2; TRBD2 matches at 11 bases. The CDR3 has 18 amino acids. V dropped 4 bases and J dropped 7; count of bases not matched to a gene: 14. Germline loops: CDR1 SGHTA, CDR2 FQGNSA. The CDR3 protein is CASSSPSGGTTWVGELFF. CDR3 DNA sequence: TGTGCCAGCAGCTCACCTAGCGGGGGGACTACCTGGGTCGGGGAGCTGTTTTTT.

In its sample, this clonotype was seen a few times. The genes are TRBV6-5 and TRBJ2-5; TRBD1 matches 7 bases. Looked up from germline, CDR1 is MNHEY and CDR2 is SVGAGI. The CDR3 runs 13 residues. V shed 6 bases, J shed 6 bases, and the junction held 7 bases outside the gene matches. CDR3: CASRQGMLKTQYF. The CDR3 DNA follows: TGTGCCAGCAGACAGGGGATGTTAAAGACCCAGTACTTC.